This T cell receptor (beta chain) was identified during a study of graft-versus-host responses after intestinal transplantation. CDR3 length: 15 amino acids. Trimming took 6 bases from V and 2 from J; bases not matched to a gene: 8. CDR1 SEHNR and CDR2 FQNEAQ come from the germline V gene (reference sequence). Here immunoSEQ multiplex PCR was the method, and the copy in TCRdb shows in-frame clones only, minus some. In the table there are approximately 14,000 clones, under 80% of which are singletons. Graft samples were processed, releasing intraepithelial and lamina propria lymphocytes. This rearrangement joins TRBV7-9 to TRBJ2-7; TRBD1 aligns across 9 bases. The clonotype originates from a human patient who received an intestinal transplant, so some T cells may come from the graft donor. Sequenced here: ileum tissue, sampled 650 to 700 days after intestinal transplantation. The CDR3 region has the DNA TGTGCCAGCAGTCACGGACAGGGGCGCCCCTACGAGCAGTACTTC. Amino acid sequence: CASSHGQGRPYEQYF.